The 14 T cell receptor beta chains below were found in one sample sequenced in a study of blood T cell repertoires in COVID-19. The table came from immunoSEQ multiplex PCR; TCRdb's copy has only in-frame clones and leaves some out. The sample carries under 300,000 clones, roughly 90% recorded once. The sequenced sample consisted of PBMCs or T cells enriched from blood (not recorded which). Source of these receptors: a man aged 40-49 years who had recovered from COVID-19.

CDR3 DNA sequence: TGTGCCAGCAGTGAGCCGGACAGGGGATGGAACACTGAAGCTTTCTTT. Translation: CASSEPDRGWNTEAFF. The chain has TRBV25-1 and TRBJ1-1, with TRBD1 matching over 9 bases. V was pared by 3 bases and J by 1 base, with 6 bases of the junction left unmatched. Germline V gene data show CDR1 as MGHDK and CDR2 as SYGVNS. CDR3 length: 16 amino acids.

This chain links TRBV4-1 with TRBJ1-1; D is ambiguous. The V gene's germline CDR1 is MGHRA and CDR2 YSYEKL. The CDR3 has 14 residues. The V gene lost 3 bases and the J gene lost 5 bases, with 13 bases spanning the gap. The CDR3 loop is CASSHPTQTTEAFF. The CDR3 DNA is TGCGCCAGCAGCCACCCGACCCAGACTACTGAAGCTTTCTTT.

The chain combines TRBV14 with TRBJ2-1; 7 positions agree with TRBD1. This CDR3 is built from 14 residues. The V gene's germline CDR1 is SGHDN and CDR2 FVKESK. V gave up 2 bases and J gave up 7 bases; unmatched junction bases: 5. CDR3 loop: CASSQTPRGNEQFF. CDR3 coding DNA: TGTGCCAGCAGCCAAACACCCAGGGGGAATGAGCAGTTCTTC.

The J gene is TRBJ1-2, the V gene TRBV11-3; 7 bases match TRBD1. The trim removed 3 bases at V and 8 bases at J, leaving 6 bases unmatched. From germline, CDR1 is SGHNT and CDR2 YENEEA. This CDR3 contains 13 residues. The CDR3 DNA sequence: TGTGCCAGCAGCTTGGGACAGAACTTCGGCTACACCTTC. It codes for CASSLGQNFGYTF.

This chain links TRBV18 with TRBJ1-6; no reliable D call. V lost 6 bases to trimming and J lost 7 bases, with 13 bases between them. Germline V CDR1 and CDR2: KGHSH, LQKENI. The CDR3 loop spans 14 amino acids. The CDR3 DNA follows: TGTGCCAGCTCTACGGACGGACTGAATTCACCCCTCCACTTT. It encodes CASSTDGLNSPLHF.

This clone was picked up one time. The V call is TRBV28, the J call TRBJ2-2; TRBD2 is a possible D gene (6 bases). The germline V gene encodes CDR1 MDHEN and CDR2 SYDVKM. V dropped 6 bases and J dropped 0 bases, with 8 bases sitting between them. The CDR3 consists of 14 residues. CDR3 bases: TGTGCCAGCAGACGACTAGCGAACACCGGGGAGCTGTTTTTT. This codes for CASRRLANTGELFF.

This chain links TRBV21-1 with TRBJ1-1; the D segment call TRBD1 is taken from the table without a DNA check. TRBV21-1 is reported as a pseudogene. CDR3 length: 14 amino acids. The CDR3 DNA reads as TGTGCCAGCAGCAACGGGACAGGGTCTTCTGAAGCTTTCTTT. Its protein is CASSNGTGSSEAFF.

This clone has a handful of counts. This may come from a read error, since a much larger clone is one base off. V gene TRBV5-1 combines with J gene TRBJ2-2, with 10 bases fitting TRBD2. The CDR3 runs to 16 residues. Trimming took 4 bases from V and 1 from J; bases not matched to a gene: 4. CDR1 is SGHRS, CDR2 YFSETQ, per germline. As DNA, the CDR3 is TGCGCCAGCAGCATCCGGACTAGCGGGAACACCGGGGAGCTGTTTTTT. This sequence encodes CASSIRTSGNTGELFF.

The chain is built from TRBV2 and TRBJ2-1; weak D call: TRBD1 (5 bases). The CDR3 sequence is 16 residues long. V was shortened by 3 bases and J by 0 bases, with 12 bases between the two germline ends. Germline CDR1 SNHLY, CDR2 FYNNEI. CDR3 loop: CASSDPRQSSYNEQFF. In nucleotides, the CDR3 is TGTGCCAGCAGTGATCCCCGACAGAGCTCCTACAATGAGCAGTTCTTC. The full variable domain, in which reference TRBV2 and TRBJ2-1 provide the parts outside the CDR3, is EPEVTQTPSHQVTQMGQEVILRCVPISNHLYFYWYRQILGQKVEFLVSFYNNEISEKSEIFDDQFSVERPDGSNFTLKIRSTKLEDSAMYFCASSDPRQSSYNEQFFGPGTRLTVL.

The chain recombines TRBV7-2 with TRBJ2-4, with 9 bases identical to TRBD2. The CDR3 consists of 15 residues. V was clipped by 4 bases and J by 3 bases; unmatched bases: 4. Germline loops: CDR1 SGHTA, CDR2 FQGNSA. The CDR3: CASSYLTSGKNIQYF. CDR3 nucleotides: TGTGCCAGCAGCTATTTGACTAGCGGCAAAAACATTCAGTACTTC.

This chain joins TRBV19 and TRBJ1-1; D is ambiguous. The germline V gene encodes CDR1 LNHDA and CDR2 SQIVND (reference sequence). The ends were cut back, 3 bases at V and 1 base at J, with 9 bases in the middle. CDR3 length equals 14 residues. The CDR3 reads CASSILTGNTEAFF. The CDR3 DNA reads TGTGCCAGTAGTATTTTAACGGGGAACACTGAAGCTTTCTTT.

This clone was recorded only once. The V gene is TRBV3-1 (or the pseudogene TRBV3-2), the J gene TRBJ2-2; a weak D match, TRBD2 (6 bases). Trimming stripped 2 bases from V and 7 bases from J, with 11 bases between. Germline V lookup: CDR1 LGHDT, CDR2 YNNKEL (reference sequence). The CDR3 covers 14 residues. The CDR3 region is CASSQYRGIGELFF. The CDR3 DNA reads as TGTGCCAGCAGCCAATACCGGGGGATCGGGGAGCTGTTTTTT.

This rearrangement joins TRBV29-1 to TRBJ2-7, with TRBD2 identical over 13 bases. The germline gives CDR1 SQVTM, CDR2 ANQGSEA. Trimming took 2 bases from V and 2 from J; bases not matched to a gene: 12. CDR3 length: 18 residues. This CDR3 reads CSVEIVRLAGGFTYEQYF. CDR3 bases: TGCAGCGTTGAAATAGTAAGACTAGCGGGGGGATTTACCTACGAGCAGTACTTC.

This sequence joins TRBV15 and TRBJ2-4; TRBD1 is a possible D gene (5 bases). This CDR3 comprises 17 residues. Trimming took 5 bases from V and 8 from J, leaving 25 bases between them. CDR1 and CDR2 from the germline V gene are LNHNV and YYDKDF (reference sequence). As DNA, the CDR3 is TGTGCCACCAGCCCAGCACCAGGGCTGTCCCCCGTGGACATTCAGTACTTC. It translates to CATSPAPGLSPVDIQYF.